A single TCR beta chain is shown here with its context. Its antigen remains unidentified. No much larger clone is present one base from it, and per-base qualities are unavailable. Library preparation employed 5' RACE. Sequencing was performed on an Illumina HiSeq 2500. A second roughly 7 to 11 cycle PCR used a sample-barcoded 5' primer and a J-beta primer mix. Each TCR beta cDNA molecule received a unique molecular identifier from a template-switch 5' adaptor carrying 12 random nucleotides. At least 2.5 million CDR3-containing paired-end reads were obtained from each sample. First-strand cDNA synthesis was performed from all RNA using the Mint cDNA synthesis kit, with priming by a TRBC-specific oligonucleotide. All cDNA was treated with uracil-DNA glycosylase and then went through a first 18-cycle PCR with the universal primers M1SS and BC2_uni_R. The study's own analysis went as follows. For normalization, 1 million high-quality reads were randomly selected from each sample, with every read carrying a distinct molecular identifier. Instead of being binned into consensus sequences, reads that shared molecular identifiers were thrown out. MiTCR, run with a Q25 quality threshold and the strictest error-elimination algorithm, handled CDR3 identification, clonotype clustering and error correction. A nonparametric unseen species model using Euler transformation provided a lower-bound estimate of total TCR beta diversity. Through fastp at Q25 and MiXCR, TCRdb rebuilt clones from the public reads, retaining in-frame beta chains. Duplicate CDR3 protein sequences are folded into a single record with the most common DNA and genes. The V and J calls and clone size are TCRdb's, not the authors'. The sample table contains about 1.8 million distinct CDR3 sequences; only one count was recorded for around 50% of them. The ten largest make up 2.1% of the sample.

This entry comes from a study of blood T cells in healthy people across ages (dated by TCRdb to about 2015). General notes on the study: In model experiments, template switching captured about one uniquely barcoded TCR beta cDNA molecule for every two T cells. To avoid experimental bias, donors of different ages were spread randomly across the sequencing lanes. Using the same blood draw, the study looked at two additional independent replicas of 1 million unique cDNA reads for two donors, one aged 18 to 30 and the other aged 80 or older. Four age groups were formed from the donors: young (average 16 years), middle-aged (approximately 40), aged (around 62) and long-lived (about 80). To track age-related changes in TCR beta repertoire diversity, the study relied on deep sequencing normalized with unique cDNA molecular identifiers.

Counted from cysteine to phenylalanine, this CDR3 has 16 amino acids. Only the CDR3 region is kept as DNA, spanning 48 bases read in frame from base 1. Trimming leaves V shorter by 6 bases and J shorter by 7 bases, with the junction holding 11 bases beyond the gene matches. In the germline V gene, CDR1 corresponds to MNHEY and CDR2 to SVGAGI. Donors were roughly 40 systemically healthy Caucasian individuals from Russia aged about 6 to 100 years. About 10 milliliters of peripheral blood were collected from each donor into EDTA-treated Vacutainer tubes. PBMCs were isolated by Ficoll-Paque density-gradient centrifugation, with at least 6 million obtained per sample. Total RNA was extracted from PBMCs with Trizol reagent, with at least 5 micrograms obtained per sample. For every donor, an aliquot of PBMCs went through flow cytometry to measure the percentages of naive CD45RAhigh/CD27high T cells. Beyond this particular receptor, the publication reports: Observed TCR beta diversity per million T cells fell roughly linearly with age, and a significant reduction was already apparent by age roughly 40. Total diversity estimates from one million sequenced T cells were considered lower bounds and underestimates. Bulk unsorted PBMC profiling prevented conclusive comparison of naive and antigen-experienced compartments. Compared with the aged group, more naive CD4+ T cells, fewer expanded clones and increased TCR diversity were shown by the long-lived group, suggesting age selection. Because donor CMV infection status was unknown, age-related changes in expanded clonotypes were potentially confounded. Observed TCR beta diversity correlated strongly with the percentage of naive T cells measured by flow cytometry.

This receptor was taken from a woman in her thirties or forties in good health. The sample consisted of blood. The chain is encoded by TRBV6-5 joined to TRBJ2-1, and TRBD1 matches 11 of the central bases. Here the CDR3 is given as CASRRAGQGVGNEQFF. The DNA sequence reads TGTGCCAGCAGACGCGCGGGACAGGGGGTGGGGAATGAGCAGTTCTTC.